Following are 25 T cell receptor beta chains from one sample sequenced in a study of breast tumors, draining lymph nodes, adjacent tissues. TCRdb independently ran MiXCR on the multiplex PCR reads; one entry per CDR3 protein. This sample has about 180,000 distinct CDR3 sequences, with roughly a third found just once. Axillary draining lymph nodes of breast cancer patients supplied the node samples. Sequences were obtained from axillary lymph node tissue. The source is a female donor with breast cancer. Some clones in this sample may be carry-over from other donors' samples.

This clonotype appeared many times. V and J are TRBV5-4 and TRBJ2-7; D perhaps matches TRBD1 (6 bases). The ends were cut back, 2 bases at V and 1 base at J, with 10 bases in the middle. The germline CDR1 and CDR2 sequences are SGHNT and YYREEE (reference sequence). The length of the CDR3 is 14 residues. The CDR3 region has the DNA TGTGCCAGCAGCTTTCCAGGGGATTCCTACGAGCAGTACTTC. Translation gives CASSFPGDSYEQYF.

The chain employs TRBV6-5 and TRBJ1-1, with D possibly TRBD1 on 6 matching bases. Trimming took 0 bases from V and 2 from J, leaving 10 bases between them. The germline V gene encodes CDR1 MNHEY and CDR2 SVGAGI. The CDR3 runs to 15 residues. CDR3 residues: CASSYSGRGNTEAFF. CDR3 nucleotides: TGTGCCAGCAGTTACTCGGGCAGGGGTAACACTGAAGCTTTCTTT.

This clonotype was seen many times. The chain combines TRBV13 with TRBJ1-6; TRBD1 matches at 9 bases. The CDR3 consists of 15 residues. With V trimmed by 4 bases and J by 8 bases, 6 bases remained unmatched. The germline gives CDR1 PRHDT, CDR2 FYEKMQ (reference sequence). The CDR3 nucleotides are TGTGCCAGCAGCTCCTCGGGACAGGGTGATTCACCCCTCCACTTT. Protein: CASSSSGQGDSPLHF.

The V gene is TRBV20-1, the J gene TRBJ2-3; no definite D call. Germline loops: CDR1 DFQATT, CDR2 SNEGSKA (reference sequence). V lost 5 bases to trimming and J lost 6 bases, with 21 bases between them. The CDR3 runs to 15 residues. DNA of the CDR3: TGCAGTGCTGGAGCAGAGCGTACACTTAGGGATACGCAGTATTTT. This codes for CSAGAERTLRDTQYF.

Comments on this clonotype: Because the CDR3's place on the DNA is in doubt, the DNA is left out and the CDR3 is given as listed by TCRdb. The gene calls are TRBV9 and TRBJ1-2. The germline V gene has CDR1 SGDLS and CDR2 YYNGEE. From its first to its last residue, the CDR3 has 23 amino acids. CDR3 amino acids: CASSGTQPCIAVLAARSHYGYTF.

This clonotype came up a few times. J is TRBJ2-4 and V is TRBV4-1; D not resolved. Germline CDR1 reads MGHRA; CDR2 reads YSYEKL. Between the trimmed V and J ends, which lost 4 bases and 4 bases, there was a span of 8 bases. The length of the CDR3 is 13 residues. CDR3 region: CASSPPGKNIQYF. The CDR3, as DNA: TGCGCCAGCAGCCCCCCTGGGAAAAACATTCAGTACTTC.

This clonotype was seen repeatedly, ten times or more. This chain links TRBV7-9 with TRBJ1-2; D is unresolved. V shed 7 bases and J shed 5 bases, with 14 bases lying between them. Per the germline V gene, CDR1 is SEHNR and CDR2 is FQNEAQ (reference sequence). CDR3 length: 13 residues. The CDR3 nucleotides are TGTGCCAGCACGCGGAACGTGGTGTATGGCTACACCTTC. Protein product: CASTRNVVYGYTF.

This clonotype was detected many times. The chain combines TRBV5-1 with TRBJ2-7; TRBD2 matches at 7 bases. V lost 1 base and J lost 2; bases outside the gene matches: 3. The CDR3 is 14 residues long. Germline assignment: CDR1 SGHRS and CDR2 YFSETQ. CDR3: CASSLRGDTYEQYF. In DNA form, the CDR3 reads TGCGCCAGCAGCTTGCGGGGGGATACCTACGAGCAGTACTTC.

This clonotype was seen once. A read error may explain this, as a much larger clone is one base away. Because the CDR3 is missing its conserved closing phenylalanine or tryptophan, this is likely a read error. Because the CDR3's place on the DNA is in doubt, the DNA is left out and the CDR3 is given as listed by TCRdb. The chain combines TRBV9 with TRBJ2-1; the table gives TRBD1 as D, unverified against the DNA. Germline lookup yields CDR1 SGDLS and CDR2 YYNGEE. The CDR3 is 13 amino acids long, termini counted. The CDR3 loop reads CASSTDTGGFPFS.

In its sample, this clonotype was seen many times. The gene calls are TRBV19 and TRBJ2-7; 9 positions match TRBD1. Trimming removed 5 bases from V and 5 bases from J; junction bases left unmatched: 4. The CDR3 is made up of 13 amino acids. Germline lookup yields CDR1 LNHDA and CDR2 SQIVND (reference sequence). The CDR3, as DNA: TGTGCCAGTAGTTGGGACAGGGTAGACGAGCAGTACTTC. Amino acids: CASSWDRVDEQYF.

This clonotype came up a few times. Given a much more abundant clone one base away, this may be a read error. This chain uses TRBV5-6 with TRBJ1-4; weak D call: TRBD1 (6 bases). The V gene's germline CDR1 is SGHDT and CDR2 YYEEEE. The length of the CDR3 is 13 residues. CDR3 amino acids: CASSLNRDERLFF. The CDR3, as DNA: TGTGCCAGCAGCTTGAACAGGGACGAAAGACTGTTTTTT.

This chain connects TRBV5-8 to TRBJ2-5; 7 bases are a match to TRBD2. The CDR3 covers 18 residues. CDR1 and CDR2 from the germline V gene are SGHTS and YDEGEE. Trimming cost V 4 bases and J 5 bases; bases outside gene matches: 20. The CDR3 DNA is TGTGCCAGCAGCCCGCGGATTTCTAGCGGAGGGGCCGGGGAGACCCAGTACTTC. Translation: CASSPRISSGGAGETQYF.

As to this clonotype: A much larger clone lies a single base off, so this may be a read error. The rearrangement uses TRBV6-4 and TRBJ1-6; TRBD1 matches at 7 bases. The CDR3 contains 15 residues. Germline V CDR1 and CDR2: MRHNA, SNTAGT. J gave up 7 bases and V 5 bases, and 8 bases lay outside the gene matches. The CDR3 DNA is TGTGCCAGCAGTCACCTGGACAGGCCGAATTCACCCCTCCACTTT. This translates into CASSHLDRPNSPLHF.

With regard to this clonotype: With a much larger clone just one base away, this may be a read error. The V call is TRBV13, the J call TRBJ2-3, with D possibly matching TRBD2 (7 bases). V was cut by 6 bases and J by 5 bases, with 21 bases left in between. Germline V CDR1 and CDR2: PRHDT, FYEKMQ (reference sequence). The CDR3 has 16 residues. The chain's CDR3 is CASRTRGGRGKDTQYF. CDR3 nucleotide sequence: TGTGCCAGCAGGACGAGGGGGGGACGGGGAAAAGATACGCAGTATTTT.

As concerns this clonotype: A much larger clone differs from this one at a single base, so this may be a read error. The chain carries TRBV29-1 and TRBJ2-1, with D maybe TRBD2 (6 bases). In germline, CDR1 is SQVTM, CDR2 ANQGSEA. This CDR3 has 10 residues. CDR3 sequence reads: CPTGGNEQFF. Here the CDR3 DNA reads TGCCCCACCGGGGGCAATGAGCAGTTCTTC.

This clonotype was recorded at least ten times. This sequence joins TRBV10-3 and TRBJ2-7; the D gene is possibly TRBD2 (7 bases). The CDR3 sequence is 15 residues long. Germline V lookup: CDR1 ENHRY, CDR2 SYGVKD. Trimming took off 2 bases at V and 4 bases at J, with 15 bases between the two ends. In DNA, the CDR3 is TGTGCCATCAGTGAGCTGGGGGGGGCTGAATACGAGCAGTACTTC. The encoded protein is CAISELGGAEYEQYF.

The rearrangement joins TRBV2 to TRBJ2-2; 7 positions agree with TRBD1. This CDR3 is 16 amino acids long. Germline V gives CDR1 SNHLY, CDR2 FYNNEI. The V gene end was trimmed by 3 bases and the J gene end by 2 bases; junction bases not matched to a gene: 6. CDR3 DNA: TGTGCCAGCAGTGATGAGGACAGGACTAACACCGGGGAGCTGTTTTTT. Its translation is CASSDEDRTNTGELFF.

This clonotype was seen many times. The rearrangement uses TRBV20-1 and TRBJ2-2; D gene uncertain. The CDR3 is 16 residues long. Trimming shortened V by 2 bases and J by 1 base, and 14 bases separated the two germline ends. Germline CDR1 and CDR2: DFQATT and SNEGSKA (reference sequence). The DNA of the CDR3 is TGCAGTGCTAGATCTTTTGGTCAGCTGAACACCGGGGAGCTGTTTTTT. It translates to CSARSFGQLNTGELFF.

V and J are TRBV18 and TRBJ2-3; TRBD1 matches at 9 bases. Germline lookup yields CDR1 KGHSH and CDR2 LQKENI. With V trimmed by 3 bases and J by 6 bases, 13 bases remained unmatched. The CDR3 totals 17 residues. As DNA, the CDR3 is TGTGCCAGCTCACCCATGACAAGAACAGGGGGCCTGGATACGCAGTATTTT. The encoded protein is CASSPMTRTGGLDTQYF. Drawing the rest from reference TRBV18 and TRBJ2-3, the complete variable domain is NAGVMQNPRHLVRRRGQEARLRCSPMKGHSHVYWYRQLPEEGLKFMVYLQKENIIDESGMPKERFSAEFPKEGPSILRIQQVVRGDSAAYFCASSPMTRTGGLDTQYFGPGTRLTVL.

Many counts were recorded for this clonotype. V is TRBV11-2 and J is TRBJ1-3; D unresolved. CDR3 length: 15 residues. V lost 5 bases, J lost 1 base, and 12 bases lay in between. The V gene's germline CDR1 is SGHAT and CDR2 FQNNGV. CDR3 nucleotide sequence: TGTGCCAGCAGCGACCGGATCGGGTCTGGAAACACCATATATTTT. Translated, it gives CASSDRIGSGNTIYF.

This clonotype was recorded a few times. Being one base from a much bigger clone, this may be a read error. Here the CDR3 omits its conserved ending phenylalanine or tryptophan, so a read error is the likely source. The limits of the CDR3 on the DNA are not certain, so only TCRdb's listed CDR3 is given. This chain connects TRBV7-2 to TRBJ2-7; no check of the table's D call, TRBD1, against the DNA was made. The CDR3 is 14 amino acids long, termini counted. Per germline, CDR1 SGHTA and CDR2 FQGNSA. CDR3 sequence reads: CASSFSTRTGVPNL.

Comment on this clonotype: Because the CDR3 is missing its conserved closing phenylalanine or tryptophan, this is likely a read error. It is unclear where the CDR3 begins or ends on the DNA, so no DNA is shown, and the CDR3 is as TCRdb lists it. This rearrangement joins TRBV5-6 to TRBJ1-3. 12 amino acids form the CDR3, both terminal residues included. Germline assignment: CDR1 SGHDT and CDR2 YYEEEE. CDR3 sequence reads: CASSLGAGGFPT.

In this sample, this clonotype turned up a few times. This sequence joins TRBV27 and TRBJ2-1; TRBD2 agrees at 14 bases. The CDR3 extends over 16 amino acids. V lost 5 bases to trimming and J lost 8 bases; unmatched junction nucleotides: 8. The germline gives CDR1 MNHEY, CDR2 SMNVEV (reference sequence). The CDR3, as DNA: TGTGCCAGCAGTACCCGACTAGCGGGGGGGGCGGATGAGCAGTTCTTC. This translates into CASSTRLAGGADEQFF.

The chain employs TRBV9 and TRBJ2-2; TRBD1 or TRBD2 may be the D gene (5 bases each). Germline CDR1 is SGDLS and CDR2 is YYNGEE. The CDR3 is made up of 15 amino acids. V was shortened by 4 bases and J by 6 bases, with 16 bases between the two germline ends. The CDR3 spells CASSQGRGVAGELFF. The CDR3 DNA reads TGTGCCAGCAGCCAAGGGCGAGGGGTGGCCGGGGAGCTGTTTTTT.

This clonotype occurred many times. This chain uses TRBV19 with TRBJ2-7; D is ambiguous. CDR1 LNHDA and CDR2 SQIVND come from the germline V gene (reference sequence). The ends were cut back, 10 bases at V and 4 bases at J, with 17 bases in the middle. The CDR3 sequence is 13 residues long. Here the CDR3 reads CATAVADYYEQYF. The CDR3 DNA reads TGTGCCACCGCGGTCGCAGATTATTACGAGCAGTACTTC.